This T cell receptor beta chain was captured by sequencing in a study of human T cells and chemical hapten exposure. The CDR3 loop spans 14 amino acids. The germline V gene has CDR1 MNHNS and CDR2 SASEGT. The table lists this clonotype with many counts. The time point was: patch test 3, about 24 weeks after DPC sensitization. Stated treatment: therapeutic diphenylcyclopropenone sensitization with weekly scalp DPC. TCRdb re-called the RACE reads through MiXCR, storing one row per CDR3 protein. The sample comprises roughly 89,000 distinct CDR3 sequences, approximately 11% of which are singletons, and around 1.1% rests with the top ten.

The chain employs TRBV6-1 and TRBJ2-7; the D gene could be TRBD1 or TRBD2 (5 bases each). Sequences were derived from whole blood, sampled in connection with sensitization to the hapten diphenylcyclopropenone (DPC). The clonotype comes from a woman aged 25-40 years with alopecia areata. Some clones in this sample may be carry-over from other donors' samples. In DNA form, the CDR3 reads TGTGTATCGACGCAGGGTTCGGGGTCCTACGAGCAGTACTTC. It encodes CVSTQGSGSYEQYF.